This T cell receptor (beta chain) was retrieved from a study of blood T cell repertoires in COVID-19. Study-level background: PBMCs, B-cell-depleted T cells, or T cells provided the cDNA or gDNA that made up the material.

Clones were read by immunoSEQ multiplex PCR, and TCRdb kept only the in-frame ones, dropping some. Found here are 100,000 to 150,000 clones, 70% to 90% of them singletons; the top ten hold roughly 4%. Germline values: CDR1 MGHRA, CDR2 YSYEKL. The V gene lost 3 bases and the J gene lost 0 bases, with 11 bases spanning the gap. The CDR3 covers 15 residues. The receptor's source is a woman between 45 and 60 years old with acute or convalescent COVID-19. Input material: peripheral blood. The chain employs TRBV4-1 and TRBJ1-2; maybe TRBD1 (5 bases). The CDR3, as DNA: TGCGCCAGCAGCCATTTTGTGACAGCTAACTATGGCTACACCTTC. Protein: CASSHFVTANYGYTF.